The 9 T cell receptor beta chains presented below share a single source sample, sequenced in a study of T cell repertoires in cytomegalovirus infection. MiXCR, run by TCRdb on the reads, gives a single entry per CDR3 protein. The table records some 500,000 distinct CDR3 sequences, 30% to 35% of them present only once. These receptors have no identified antigens. This material consisted of cultured PBMCs, taken from culture after CMV antigen stimulation. The receptor set was obtained from a human donor in good health (CMV status not recorded). Some clones in this sample may be carry-over from other donors' samples.

This clonotype appeared a few times. CDR3 loop: CASSLGQGMDTEAFF. The CDR3 coding sequence is TGTGCCAGCAGTTTAGGACAGGGTATGGACACTGAAGCTTTCTTT. V usage is TRBV12-3 or TRBV12-4 and J usage is TRBJ1-1; 7 bases fit TRBD1. The V segment lost 1 base and the J segment 3 bases; nucleotides outside the gene matches: 5. This CDR3 has 15 amino acids.

The chain carries TRBV6-2 or TRBV6-3 and TRBJ1-1; 7 bases align to TRBD1. The trim removed 8 bases at V and 4 bases at J, leaving 10 bases unmatched. CDR3 length: 14 amino acids. Germline assignment: CDR1 MNHEY and CDR2 SVGEGT. This chain's CDR3 is CASEGRGVGTEAFF. The CDR3 DNA is TGTGCCAGCGAAGGCAGGGGGGTAGGCACTGAAGCTTTCTTT.

This chain links TRBV19 with TRBJ1-5, with a weak D call TRBD1 (6 bases). This CDR3 is 18 amino acids long. V was clipped by 5 bases and J by 4 bases, with 24 bases between them. Germline V gene sequence: CDR1 LNHDA, CDR2 SQIVND (reference sequence). CDR3 coding DNA: TGTGCCAGTAGTCGAAGGGGGGCCGCGGGAACGGGAAATCAGCCCCAGCATTTT. Residues: CASSRRGAAGTGNQPQHF.

This clonotype was seen many times. The chain uses TRBV7-2 and TRBJ2-1, with D maybe TRBD2 (6 bases). Germline CDR1 and CDR2: SGHTA and FQGNSA. V gave up 2 bases and J gave up 7 bases, with 12 bases separating them. CDR3 length: 14 amino acids. CDR3: CASSLFGSMNEQFF. The CDR3 bases are TGTGCCAGCAGCTTATTCGGGAGCATGAATGAGCAGTTCTTC.

This clonotype has at least ten counts. V gene TRBV5-8 combines with J gene TRBJ2-3; TRBD2 matches at 10 bases. The CDR3 has 18 amino acids. Germline CDR1 and CDR2: SGHTS and YDEGEE. V lost 0 bases and J lost 2; bases outside the gene matches: 9. CDR3 sequence reads: CASSLEAGGPLVTDTQYF. The CDR3 DNA reads as TGTGCCAGCAGCTTGGAAGCGGGAGGGCCCCTTGTCACAGATACGCAGTATTTT.

This chain joins TRBV13 and TRBJ1-3; D remains ambiguous. Trimming removed 7 bases at V and 4 bases at J, with 8 bases between. The CDR3 has 12 amino acids. The germline CDR1 and CDR2 sequences are PRHDT and FYEKMQ (reference sequence). This chain's CDR3 is CASKGSGNTIYF. CDR3 coding DNA: TGTGCCAGCAAAGGGTCCGGAAACACCATATATTTT.

V usage is TRBV9 and J usage is TRBJ2-1; the D is unclear. Trimming cost V 3 bases and J 7 bases, with 20 bases left between them. The CDR3 runs to 16 residues. Germline assignment: CDR1 SGDLS and CDR2 YYNGEE. This chain's CDR3 is CASSGPRELARNEQFF. The CDR3 DNA sequence: TGTGCCAGCAGCGGCCCGAGAGAACTGGCGAGGAATGAGCAGTTCTTC.

This clonotype was seen only a few times. The chain carries TRBV25-1 and TRBJ1-1, with TRBD1 as a possible D gene (5 bases). Germline V lookup: CDR1 MGHDK, CDR2 SYGVNS. Between the trimmed V and J ends, which lost 7 bases and 4 bases, there was a span of 7 bases. This CDR3 comprises 11 residues. Here the CDR3 DNA reads TGTGCCAGCAAGGGGCTCACTGAAGCTTTCTTT. It translates to CASKGLTEAFF.

The chain is built from TRBV10-3 and TRBJ2-3; 11 bases are a match to TRBD2. This CDR3 is built from 15 residues. Germline CDR1 ENHRY, CDR2 SYGVKD. The junction had 4 bases not matched to a gene; V was cut back by 3 bases and J by 5 bases. As DNA, the CDR3 is TGTGCCATCAGTGATCAGGGACTAGCGGAAGATACGCAGTATTTT. As protein: CAISDQGLAEDTQYF.